What follows are 19 T cell receptor beta chains derived from one specimen sequenced in a study of blood T cell repertoires in COVID-19. TCRdb's table, derived via immunoSEQ multiplex PCR, lists solely in-frame clones and lacks some. The sample has over 100,000 clones, 82% seen once; the top ten hold 4% to 6%. Specimen: peripheral blood. The receptors were gathered from a man aged 60-69 years with acute or convalescent COVID-19.

The V call is TRBV7-6, the J call TRBJ2-1, with 7 bases identical to TRBD2. This CDR3 is built from 16 residues. Germline values: CDR1 SGHVS, CDR2 FNYEAQ. V lost 5 bases and J lost 0; bases outside the gene matches: 7. The DNA of the CDR3 is TGTGCCAGCAGCCCGCTAGCGGAACTCTCCTACAATGAGCAGTTCTTC. Its protein product is CASSPLAELSYNEQFF.

This clone was observed a handful of times. This CDR3 is CASSTGLTDTQYF. In DNA, the CDR3 is TGTGCCAGCAGTACAGGGCTCACAGATACGCAGTATTTT. The V and J genes are TRBV11-3 and TRBJ2-3, with D possibly TRBD1 on 6 matching bases. This CDR3 spans 13 amino acids. The V and J ends lost 6 bases and 2 bases respectively, with 9 bases between them. Germline V gives CDR1 SGHNT, CDR2 YENEEA.

A single count supports this clone. The J gene is TRBJ1-1, the V gene TRBV30; D is possibly TRBD1 (5 bases). CDR1 GTSNPN and CDR2 SVGIG come from the germline V gene (reference sequence). This CDR3 spans 16 amino acids. V lost 3 bases and J lost 0, with 17 bases in between. CDR3 amino acids: CAWRPTVPTLNTEAFF. In DNA form, the CDR3 reads TGTGCCTGGAGGCCGACAGTCCCGACCTTGAACACTGAAGCTTTCTTT.

The chain links TRBV3-1 (or the pseudogene TRBV3-2) to TRBJ2-6; possible D gene TRBD2, 5 bases. CDR1 LGHDT and CDR2 YNNKEL come from the germline V gene (reference sequence). This CDR3 is built from 18 residues. V was clipped by 1 base and J by 1 base, with 14 bases between them. The CDR3 here is CASSQGGRGASGANVLTF. CDR3 bases: TGTGCCAGCAGCCAAGGCGGACGGGGAGCTTCTGGGGCCAACGTCCTGACTTTC.

The chain has TRBV5-4 and TRBJ2-1; TRBD2 matches at 11 bases. Per germline, CDR1 SGHNT and CDR2 YYREEE (reference sequence). V dropped 0 bases and J dropped 6; count of bases not matched to a gene: 2. CDR3 length: 15 amino acids. CDR3 sequence reads: CASSLALAGGNEQFF. The CDR3 region has the DNA TGTGCCAGCAGCTTGGCGCTAGCGGGAGGCAATGAGCAGTTCTTC.

V gene TRBV5-1 combines with J gene TRBJ1-5; D uncertain. The CDR3 totals 15 residues. CDR1 is SGHRS and CDR2 is YFSETQ in the germline V gene. The V end was cut by 6 bases, the J end by 0 bases, with 13 bases between. As DNA, the CDR3 is TGCGCCAGCAAAAATGATACAAATAGCAATCAGCCCCAGCATTTT. Residues: CASKNDTNSNQPQHF.

J is TRBJ2-1 and V is TRBV7-9, with 9 bases lining up with TRBD2. In germline, CDR1 is SEHNR, CDR2 FQNEAQ (reference sequence). This CDR3 is built from 16 residues. Unmatched junction bases numbered 11, after V lost 6 bases and J lost 5 bases. CDR3 protein: CASSPWGAGGNNEQFF. DNA of the CDR3: TGTGCCAGCAGTCCCTGGGGAGCGGGGGGTAACAATGAGCAGTTCTTC. Using reference TRBV7-9 and TRBJ2-1 for the parts outside the CDR3, the full variable domain is DTGVSQNPRHKITKRGQNVTFRCDPISEHNRLYWYRQTLGQGPEFLTYFQNEAQLEKSRLLSDRFSAERPKGSFSTLEIQRTEQGDSAMYLCASSPWGAGGNNEQFFGPGTRLTVL.

The V and J genes are TRBV6-1 and TRBJ2-3; 11 positions match TRBD2. Germline lookup yields CDR1 MNHNS and CDR2 SASEGT. This CDR3 contains 18 residues. Trimming took 0 bases from V and 5 from J; bases not matched to a gene: 10. The CDR3 sequence is CASSEALLAGGQGDTQYF. As DNA, the CDR3 is TGTGCCAGCAGTGAAGCCCTCTTAGCGGGAGGGCAAGGAGATACGCAGTATTTT.

The V call is TRBV6-5, the J call TRBJ1-6, with D hard to call. Germline V gene sequence: CDR1 MNHEY, CDR2 SVGAGI. The CDR3 contains 14 residues. V shed 0 bases and J shed 7 bases, with 7 bases lying between them. DNA for the CDR3: TGTGCCAGCAGTTACTCTTACTTCAATTCACCCCTCCACTTT. This gives the protein CASSYSYFNSPLHF.

The rearrangement links TRBV25-1 to TRBJ2-7; 10 bases match TRBD2. The V segment lost 1 base and the J segment 2 bases; nucleotides outside the gene matches: 2. The CDR3 consists of 15 residues. Germline V gene sequence: CDR1 MGHDK, CDR2 SYGVNS. The CDR3 coding sequence is TGTGCCAGCAGTGAATCTAGCGGGAGAGCCTACGAGCAGTACTTC. Amino acid sequence: CASSESSGRAYEQYF.

V gene TRBV21-1 combines with J gene TRBJ1-5; TRBD1 is taken as the D call from the table, unchecked against the DNA. TRBV21-1 is recorded as a pseudogene. The CDR3 covers 19 residues. The CDR3 sequence: CASSKGSQGEGTINQPQHF. CDR3 bases: TGTGCCAGCAGCAAAGGTAGCCAGGGGGAAGGTACAATCAATCAGCCCCAGCATTTT.

This clone was seen only once. V is TRBV6-1 and J is TRBJ1-2; D possibly corresponds to TRBD1 (5 bases). Trimming took 0 bases from V and 4 from J, leaving 12 bases between them. The CDR3 is 15 amino acids. Germline V CDR1 and CDR2: MNHNS, SASEGT. Here the CDR3 reads CASSEAATVPYGYTF. The CDR3, as DNA: TGTGCCAGCAGTGAAGCCGCGACAGTTCCCTATGGCTACACCTTC.

The rearrangement joins TRBV5-1 to TRBJ2-7; D might be TRBD1 (6 bases). This CDR3 has 13 amino acids. The germline V and J ends were trimmed by 4 bases and 6 bases, with 14 bases remaining between them. Germline CDR1 and CDR2: SGHRS and YFSETQ. As DNA, the CDR3 is TGCGCCAGCAGCCACCCCGGGACAACCGAGCAGTACTTC. It encodes CASSHPGTTEQYF. Complete variable domain (other parts from reference TRBV5-1 and TRBJ2-7): KAGVTQTPRYLIKTRGQQVTLSCSPISGHRSVSWYQQTPGQGLQFLFEYFSETQRNKGNFPGRFSGRQFSNSRSEMNVSTLELGDSALYLCASSHPGTTEQYFGPGTRLTVT.

The chain recombines TRBV3-1 (or the pseudogene TRBV3-2) with TRBJ1-1; maybe TRBD1 (5 bases). There are 14 residues in the CDR3. CDR1 and CDR2 from the germline V gene are LGHDT and YNNKEL (reference sequence). V lost 1 base and J lost 5, with 11 bases in between. The CDR3 spells CASSQAGGLTEAFF. CDR3 nucleotide sequence: TGTGCCAGCAGCCAAGCCGGGGGTCTTACTGAAGCTTTCTTT.

The V call is TRBV12-3 or TRBV12-4, the J call TRBJ1-5, with a tentative D call TRBD1 (6 bases). V was shortened by 7 bases and J by 3 bases, with 10 bases between the two germline ends. The CDR3 length is 13 residues. The CDR3 sequence is CASTGQFNQPQHF. CDR3 DNA: TGTGCCAGCACGGGACAATTCAATCAGCCCCAGCATTTT.

The V call is TRBV5-4, the J call TRBJ1-2; TRBD1 aligns across 7 bases. CDR3 size: 14 residues. From germline, CDR1 is SGHNT and CDR2 YYREEE (reference sequence). Trimming took 3 bases from V and 3 from J; bases not matched to a gene: 5. The CDR3 bases are TGTGCCAGCAGCTCCCGGACAGGCGACTATGGCTACACCTTC. Translation gives CASSSRTGDYGYTF.

This chain uses TRBV7-9 with TRBJ1-1; D might be TRBD1 (5 bases). This CDR3 has 16 residues. V was clipped by 5 bases and J by 4 bases, with 20 bases between them. Germline V gene lookup returns CDR1 SEHNR and CDR2 FQNEAQ (reference sequence). CDR3 coding DNA: TGTGCCAGCAGCCGGCAGGGAGGAGGGAAATCCACTGAAGCTTTCTTT. As protein: CASSRQGGGKSTEAFF.

V is TRBV7-9 and J is TRBJ2-3; D remains unclear. Germline V lookup: CDR1 SEHNR, CDR2 FQNEAQ (reference sequence). V shed 4 bases and J shed 0 bases, with 5 bases lying between them. This CDR3 has 13 residues. This CDR3 is CASSSQSTDTQYF. The CDR3 nucleotides read TGTGCCAGCAGCTCTCAGAGCACAGATACGCAGTATTTT.

The genes are TRBV18 and TRBJ1-3; tentatively, D is TRBD1 (6 bases). Deletions cut 3 bases from V and 2 bases from J, with 11 bases between. Germline CDR1 KGHSH, CDR2 LQKENI. This CDR3 spans 15 amino acids. The chain's CDR3 is CASSPAGTTGNTIYF. CDR3 in DNA: TGTGCCAGCTCACCGGCAGGGACAACTGGAAACACCATATATTTT.